Listed below are T cell receptor beta chains from one sample, sequenced in a study of neurological immune-mediated disorders. TCRdb re-analysed the 5' RACE reads in MiXCR, keeping a single row per CDR3 protein. The sample lists around 50,000 distinct CDR3 sequences, 3.8% occurring once. The sequenced sample was PBMCs. The source of these receptors is a man in his sixties with multiple sclerosis. Each CDR3 is given without its conserved first and last residue. Clone size is given for some rows only: seen once, a few or many times, or a class if the clone is expanded.

clone_size v_call cdr3_aa
many TRBV20-1 SASKPSGASSTDTQY
. TRBV7-8 ASSLDPRTDTQY
many TRBV20-1 SARGANRANYGYT
few TRBV27 ASSLSLTGARGEQF
medium-sized TRBV9 ASSVTDRATGELF
many TRBV11-2 ASSPRVWANEQY
. TRBV20-1 SAGGASGRSSYEQY
many TRBV5-6 ASSRTDTQY
many TRBV20-1 SASISDYGYT
many TRBV5-1 ASSLGLAGTDTQY
many TRBV6-5 ASSYSLTGDGNTIY
many TRBV10-3 AISESDLQETQY
many TRBV20-1 SARIAGETQY
many TRBV12-3/TRBV12-4 ASSPGHQNQPQH
medium-sized TRBV12-3/TRBV12-4 ASSLAAGVEQY
many TRBV9 ASSSYAGGYGYT
. TRBV5-1 ASSLSGSPGETQY
many TRBV10-3 AISESDVTSGTQY
many TRBV20-1 SARVGRDLYNEQF
many TRBV29-1 SITGSLMNTEAF
many TRBV10-3 AITGGFGDPGTDTQY
many TRBV28 ASSLPRVVEQY
many TRBV7-8 ASSLGRTTIGPQH
many TRBV29-1 SVGFTTALEAQY
many TRBV20-1 SAPGPYGYT
many TRBV5-1 ASSPGQVSNTEAF
many TRBV29-1 SVEGPLYTQY
many TRBV29-1 SVDGAGTGKVKEQF
many TRBV20-1 SARDPRGANEKLF
many TRBV5-1 ASSLDGTPFYEQY
many TRBV5-8 ASSWSASGETQY
many TRBV30 AWALPRVGEAF
. TRBV29-1 SVDGGTDTQY
many TRBV5-1 ASSPPSLAGGPDTQY
many TRBV29-1 SVSGTGVVNEQF
many TRBV12-3/TRBV12-4 ASSPTVAEAF
many TRBV27 ASGGTEETQY
many TRBV20-1 SASVPGTSGGGYT
many TRBV19 APWESPYEQY
many TRBV20-1 SATLWAGVKEQY
many TRBV3-1 ASSPSDSPLH
many TRBV29-1 SVRGVAENEKLF
. TRBV3-1 ASSQDRGGRGYNEQF
many TRBV5-1 ASSSTGTGSSEQF
many TRBV5-1 ASSRDRPNTGELF
many TRBV5-1 ASSLDPGPGNTIY
many TRBV18 ASSYGTDTQY
many TRBV27 ASSLQGRGTDTQY
many TRBV10-1 ASMGQNTGELF
many TRBV5-1 ASALGLAGAGEQF
many TRBV6-5 ASSQGLNYEQY
many TRBV20-1 SAGEDWYEQY
many TRBV5-1 ASSSSGTSGGNEQF